This T cell receptor (beta chain) came from a study of spatial heterogeneity in lung cancer. Regarding time point: sample taken at primary tumor resection. Researchers sequenced whole RNA taken from tumor, nontumor lung or frozen PBMC without sorting. Samples were obtained from about 72 donors, all untreated early-stage non-small cell lung cancer patients. TCRdb re-called the 5' RACE reads through MiXCR, storing one row per CDR3 protein. This table has roughly 17,000 distinct CDR3 sequences, under 20% appearing once. Deletions cut 1 base from V and 1 base from J, with 10 bases between. Per the germline V gene, CDR1 is DFQATT and CDR2 is SNEGSKA (reference sequence). This CDR3 contains 14 residues. This clonotype was detected many times.

The receptor's source is a male donor with early-stage non-small cell lung cancer. This rearrangement joins TRBV20-1 to TRBJ1-1; D may be TRBD1 (6 bases). The sequencing here drew on PBMCs, taken at surgery. DNA for the CDR3: TGCAGTGCTAGAGCTGGGGGGGCGAACACTGAAGCTTTCTTT. Translating gives CSARAGGANTEAFF.